The rows below give T cell receptor beta chains drawn from one sample of a study of cytomegalovirus exposure and HLA in healthy donors. Using immunoSEQ multiplex PCR, the repertoire was profiled, and TCRdb retains in-frame clones only, with some absent. The data show approximately 150,000 clones, roughly three quarters seen once. The sample was PBMCs. The receptor source for this set is a woman aged 55-75 years in good health and CMV-seronegative. The CDR3 runs from the conserved cysteine through the conserved F or W.

cdr3_aa cdr3_length v_call
CASSFGGLAIYEQYF 15 TRBV28
CASTRWGSTDTQYF 14 TRBV5-1
CASSSTGAEYF 11 TRBV5-1
CASSDGTPRSGQPQHF 16 TRBV7-8
CASSLDGGSYEQYF 14 TRBV7-9
CASRKGSGGYNEQFF 15 TRBV27
CASSPSGRVETQYF 14 TRBV5-6
CASSSGLAEAFF 12 TRBV27
CASSPDRPRGYTF 13 TRBV28
CASSPPRVGGGNTIYF 16 TRBV2
CASSLFAGQGAPEQYF 16 TRBV5-6
CASTQGTGMNTEAFF 15 TRBV7-3
CAISESGGLGEQYF 14 TRBV10-3
CASSFGGRAAGELFF 15 TRBV28
CSSSPNRQTYQPQHF 15 TRBV7-9
CATSTGTNTGELFF 14 TRBV19
CSVTLTARGTEAFF 14 TRBV29-1